This T cell receptor (beta chain) was sequenced for a study of T cell responses to AZD1222 COVID-19 vaccine. CDR1 and CDR2 (germline): LNHDA, SQIVND (reference sequence). Trimming cost V 11 bases and J 4 bases; bases outside gene matches: 17. The CDR3 has 16 amino acids. Comments on this clone: Its specificity is unknown.

General study findings and limits: Clonal diversity was possibly underestimated, and the donors were mostly white British, with more females. Elevations in Spike-specific TCR breadth and depth followed administration of two AZD1222 doses.

This table comes from immunoSEQ multiplex PCR, and its TCRdb copy is limited to in-frame clones, with some not included. The table lists about 120,000 clones, about 85% of them singletons. Whether given at about 4 or about 12 weeks, second doses were pooled. This receptor was taken from an adult who received the AZD1222 COVID-19 vaccine. This sample comprised peripheral blood, obtained 28 days after the second AZD1222 dose. The chain uses TRBV19 and TRBJ1-1; TRBD1 matches 9 bases. In DNA, the CDR3 is TGTGCCGCCAGCCGGGACAGGGACCGCCTAGGCACTGAAGCTTTCTTT. This sequence encodes CAASRDRDRLGTEAFF.